The 3 T cell receptor beta chains presented below share a single source sample, sequenced in a study of CD8 T cells in ankylosing spondylitis. TCRdb passed the 5' RACE reads through MiXCR, listing each CDR3 protein once. Of about 240,000 distinct CDR3 sequences in the sample, roughly a quarter were seen once. The sample consisted of blood, either unsorted or a sorted T cell fraction (not recorded which). These receptors came from a male donor with ankylosing spondylitis or in good health (not recorded which).

The rearrangement links TRBV12-3 or TRBV12-4 to TRBJ2-5; 7 bases align to TRBD1. This CDR3 region has 14 residues. The trim removed 5 bases at V and 5 bases at J, leaving 8 bases unmatched. The CDR3 DNA is TGTGCCAGCAGTGACCACAGGGGACGGGAGACCCAGTACTTC. Translated: CASSDHRGRETQYF.

This clonotype was counted between two and nine times. The chain combines TRBV20-1 with TRBJ2-7; D remains unclear. Between the trimmed V and J ends, which lost 3 bases and 3 bases, there was a span of 9 bases. Per the germline V gene, CDR1 is DFQATT and CDR2 is SNEGSKA (reference sequence). The CDR3 runs 12 residues. The CDR3, as DNA: TGCAGTGCTAGCTCCAATGACTACGAGCAGTACTTC. It is translated as CSASSNDYEQYF.

The rearrangement links TRBV9 to TRBJ1-1, with 11 positions matching TRBD1. Germline V CDR1 and CDR2: SGDLS, YYNGEE. The CDR3 is 15 amino acids. Trimming removed 3 bases from V and 3 bases from J; junction bases left unmatched: 4. The CDR3 here is CASSDGTGGHTEAFF. The CDR3 nucleotides are TGTGCCAGCAGCGATGGGACAGGGGGTCACACTGAAGCTTTCTTT.